These 7 T cell receptor beta chains share one sample of origin, sequenced in a study of breast tumors, draining lymph nodes, adjacent tissues. One entry per CDR3 protein results from TCRdb running MiXCR on the multiplex PCR reads. The table records under 250,000 distinct CDR3 sequences, roughly 30% of them present only once. Samples came from axillary lymph nodes draining the breast cancer. The sample consisted of axillary lymph node tissue. These receptors came from a female donor with breast cancer. Some clones in this sample may be carry-over from other donors' samples.

This clonotype was seen at least ten times. The J gene is TRBJ2-7, the V gene TRBV2, with D maybe TRBD2 (5 bases). The CDR3 runs 14 residues. V was pared by 5 bases and J by 3 bases, with 14 bases between. CDR1 and CDR2 (germline): SNHLY, FYNNEI. CDR3 bases: TGTGCCAGCAGTACTTCTAGCAGAAACTACGAGCAGTACTTC. It translates to CASSTSSRNYEQYF.

The genes are TRBV2 and TRBJ2-7; D ambiguous. CDR1 and CDR2 from the germline V gene are SNHLY and FYNNEI. This CDR3 is built from 13 residues. The V gene lost 1 base and the J gene lost 2 bases, with 6 bases spanning the gap. CDR3 nucleotides: TGTGCCAGCAGTGAAGGTTTGGCCTACGAGCAGTACTTC. Protein product: CASSEGLAYEQYF.

The chain carries TRBV29-1 and TRBJ2-1; D call uncertain. This CDR3 region has 11 residues. From germline, CDR1 is SQVTM and CDR2 ANQGSEA. Trimming pared 8 bases from V and 6 bases from J, leaving 11 bases between. The CDR3 nucleotides are TGCAGCTTGGTAGGCCTCAATGAGCAGTTCTTC. Translation gives CSLVGLNEQFF.

Note on this clonotype: One end of the junction varies from germline; a read error may be responsible. This rearrangement joins TRBV11-2 to TRBJ2-7; 9 positions match TRBD1. The CDR3 is 12 residues long. The V gene's germline CDR1 is SGHAT and CDR2 FQNNGV. CDR3 protein: CDSSRDRDAQYF. The CDR3 DNA sequence: TGTGACAGCAGCAGGGACAGGGACGCGCAGTACTTC. Filled out from reference TRBV11-2 and TRBJ2-7, the complete variable domain reads EAGVAQSPRYKIIEKRQSVAFWCNPISGHATLYWYQQILGQGPKLLIQFQNNGVVDDSQLPKDRFSAERLKGVDSTLKIQPAKLEDSAVYLCDSSRDRDAQYFGPGTRLTVT.

This clonotype was counted between two and nine times. A single base separates this from a much larger clone, so it may be a read error. The chain has TRBV11-2 and TRBJ1-2; a weak D match, TRBD1 (5 bases). The CDR3 totals 13 residues. Germline V lookup: CDR1 SGHAT, CDR2 FQNNGV. The CDR3 spells CASGLRDGNGYTF. CDR3 DNA sequence: TGTGCCAGCGGCTTACGGGACGGAAATGGCTACACCTTC.

Comment on this clonotype: A much larger clone differs by one base, so this may be a read error. The chain employs TRBV4-1 and TRBJ1-4, with D possibly TRBD1 on 6 matching bases. V lost 4 bases and J 0 bases, leaving 15 bases between the germline ends. Germline CDR1 MGHRA, CDR2 YSYEKL. There are 17 residues in the CDR3. The CDR3 reads CASSLQGKGATNEKLFF. The CDR3 DNA reads as TGCGCCAGCAGCCTTCAGGGGAAGGGGGCAACTAATGAAAAACTGTTTTTT.

As to this clonotype: This clone may be a read error of a much larger clone one base away. The rearrangement links TRBV6-1 to TRBJ2-1; the match to TRBD2 covers 10 bases. In germline, CDR1 is MNHNS, CDR2 SASEGT. The CDR3 runs to 15 residues. Written as DNA, the CDR3 is TGTGCCAACAGTGAGACTAGCGGGTCCTACAATGAGCAGTTCTTC. Protein sequence: CANSETSGSYNEQFF.